This T cell receptor beta chain was obtained from a study of technical replicates of blood from a few donors. Germline CDR1 is SGHVS and CDR2 is FNYEAQ. The CDR3 length is 15 residues. J lost 3 bases, V lost 6 bases, and 10 bases had no gene match. TCRdb's table, derived via immunoSEQ multiplex PCR, lists solely in-frame clones and lacks some. The sample yields under 75,000 clones, approximately 84% seen once. Material: PBMCs. This sequence was found in a human donor in good health. Some clones in this sample may be carry-over from other donors' samples. V gene TRBV7-6 combines with J gene TRBJ2-7; 8 bases are a match to TRBD1. CDR3 sequence: CASSRGQGARYEQYF. In nucleotides, the CDR3 is TGTGCCAGCAGTCGGGGGCAGGGGGCCCGCTACGAGCAGTACTTC.